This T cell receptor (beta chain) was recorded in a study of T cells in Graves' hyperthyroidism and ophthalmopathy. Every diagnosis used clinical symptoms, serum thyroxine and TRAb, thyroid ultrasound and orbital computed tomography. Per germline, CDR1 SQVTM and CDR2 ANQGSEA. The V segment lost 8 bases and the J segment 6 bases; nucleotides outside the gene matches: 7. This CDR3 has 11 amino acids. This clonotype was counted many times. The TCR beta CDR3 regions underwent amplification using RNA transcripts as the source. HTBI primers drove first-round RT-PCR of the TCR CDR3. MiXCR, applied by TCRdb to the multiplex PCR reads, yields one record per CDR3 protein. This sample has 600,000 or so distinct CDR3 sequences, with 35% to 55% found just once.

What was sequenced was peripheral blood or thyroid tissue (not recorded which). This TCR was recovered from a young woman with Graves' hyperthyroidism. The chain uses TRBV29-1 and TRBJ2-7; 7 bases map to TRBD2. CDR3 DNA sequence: TGCAGCATCAGGGACTACGGCGAGCAGTACTTC. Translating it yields CSIRDYGEQYF.